This record looks at one T cell receptor (beta chain) sequence and its context. Its antigen remains unidentified. V lost 6 bases and J 7 bases, leaving 23 bases between the germline ends. The CDR3 spans 15 residues. The germline CDR1 and CDR2 sequences are SGHRS and YFSETQ. Roughly 10 milliliters of peripheral blood were drawn from each donor. The sample comes from a study of blood T cells in healthy people across ages. The study, taken as a whole, reports: Correlation between TCR beta diversity and naive T cell percentage was strong. Comparison with aged donors showed that long-lived donors had more naive CD4+ cells and higher diversity.

Using a J-beta primer mix together with a sample-barcoded 5' primer, a second PCR was run for about 7 to 12 cycles. A template-switch adaptor containing 12 random nucleotides labeled each cDNA molecule. From the 5' RACE reads, TCRdb called clonotypes with MiXCR, one entry per CDR3 protein. The table has roughly 720,000 distinct CDR3 sequences, 53% seen once; the top ten hold roughly two fifths. The source material was blood. This sequence originates from a man older than 75 in good health. The rearrangement joins TRBV5-1 to TRBJ2-7, with no clear D. The CDR3 protein is CASTYGATSNWEQYF. In DNA, the CDR3 is TGCGCCAGCACCTATGGAGCTACCTCAAACTGGGAGCAGTACTTC.